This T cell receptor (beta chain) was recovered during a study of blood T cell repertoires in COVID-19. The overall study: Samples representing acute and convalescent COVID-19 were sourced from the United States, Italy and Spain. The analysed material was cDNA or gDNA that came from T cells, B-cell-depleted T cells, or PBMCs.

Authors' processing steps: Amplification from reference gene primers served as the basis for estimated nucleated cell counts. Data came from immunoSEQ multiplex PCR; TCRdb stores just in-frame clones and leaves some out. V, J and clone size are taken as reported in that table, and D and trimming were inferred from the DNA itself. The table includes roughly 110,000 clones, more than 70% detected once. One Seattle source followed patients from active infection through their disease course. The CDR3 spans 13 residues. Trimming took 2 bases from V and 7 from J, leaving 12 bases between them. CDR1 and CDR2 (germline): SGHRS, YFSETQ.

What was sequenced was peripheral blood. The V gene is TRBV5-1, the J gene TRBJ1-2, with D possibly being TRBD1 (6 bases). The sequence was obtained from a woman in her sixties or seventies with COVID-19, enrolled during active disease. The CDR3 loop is CASSFTGTGGYTF. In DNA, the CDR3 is TGCGCCAGCAGCTTCACAGGGACCGGTGGCTACACCTTC. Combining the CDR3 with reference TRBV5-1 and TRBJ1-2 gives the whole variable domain KAGVTQTPRYLIKTRGQQVTLSCSPISGHRSVSWYQQTPGQGLQFLFEYFSETQRNKGNFPGRFSGRQFSNSRSEMNVSTLELGDSALYLCASSFTGTGGYTFGSGTRLTVV.